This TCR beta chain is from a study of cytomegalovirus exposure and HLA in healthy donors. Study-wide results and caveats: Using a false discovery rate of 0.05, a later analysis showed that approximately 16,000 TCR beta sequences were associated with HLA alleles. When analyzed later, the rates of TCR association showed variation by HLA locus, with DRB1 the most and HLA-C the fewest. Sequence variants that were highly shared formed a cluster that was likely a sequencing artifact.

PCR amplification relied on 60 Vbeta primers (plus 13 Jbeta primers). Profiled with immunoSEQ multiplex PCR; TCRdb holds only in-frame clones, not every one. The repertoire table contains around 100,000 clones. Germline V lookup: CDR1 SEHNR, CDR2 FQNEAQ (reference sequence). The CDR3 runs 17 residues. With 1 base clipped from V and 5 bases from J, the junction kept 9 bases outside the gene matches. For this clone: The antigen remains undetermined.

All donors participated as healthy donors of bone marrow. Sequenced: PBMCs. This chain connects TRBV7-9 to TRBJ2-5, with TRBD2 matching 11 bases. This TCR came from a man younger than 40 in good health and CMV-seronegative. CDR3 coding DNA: TGTGCCAGCAGCTTAGGAGGGACTAGCGGTGCCGGGGAGACCCAGTACTTC. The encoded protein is CASSLGGTSGAGETQYF.